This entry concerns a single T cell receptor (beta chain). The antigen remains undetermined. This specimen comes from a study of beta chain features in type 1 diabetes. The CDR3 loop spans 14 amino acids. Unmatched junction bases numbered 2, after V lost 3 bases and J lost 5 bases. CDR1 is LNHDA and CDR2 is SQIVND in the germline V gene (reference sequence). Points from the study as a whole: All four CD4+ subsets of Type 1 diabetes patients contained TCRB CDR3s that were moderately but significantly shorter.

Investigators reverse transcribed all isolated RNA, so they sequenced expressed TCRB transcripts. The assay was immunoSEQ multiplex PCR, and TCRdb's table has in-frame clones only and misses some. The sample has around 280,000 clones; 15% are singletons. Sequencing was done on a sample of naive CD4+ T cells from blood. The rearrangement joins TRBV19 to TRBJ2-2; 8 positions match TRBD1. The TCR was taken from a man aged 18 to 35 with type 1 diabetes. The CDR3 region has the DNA TGTGCCAGTAGTATGGACAGGGCTACCGGGGAGCTGTTTTTT. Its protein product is CASSMDRATGELFF. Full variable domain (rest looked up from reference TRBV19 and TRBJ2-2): DGGITQSPKYLFRKEGQNVTLSCEQNLNHDAMYWYRQDPGQGLRLIYYSQIVNDFQKGDIAEGYSVSREKKESFPLTVTSAQKNPTAFYLCASSMDRATGELFFGEGSRLTVL.